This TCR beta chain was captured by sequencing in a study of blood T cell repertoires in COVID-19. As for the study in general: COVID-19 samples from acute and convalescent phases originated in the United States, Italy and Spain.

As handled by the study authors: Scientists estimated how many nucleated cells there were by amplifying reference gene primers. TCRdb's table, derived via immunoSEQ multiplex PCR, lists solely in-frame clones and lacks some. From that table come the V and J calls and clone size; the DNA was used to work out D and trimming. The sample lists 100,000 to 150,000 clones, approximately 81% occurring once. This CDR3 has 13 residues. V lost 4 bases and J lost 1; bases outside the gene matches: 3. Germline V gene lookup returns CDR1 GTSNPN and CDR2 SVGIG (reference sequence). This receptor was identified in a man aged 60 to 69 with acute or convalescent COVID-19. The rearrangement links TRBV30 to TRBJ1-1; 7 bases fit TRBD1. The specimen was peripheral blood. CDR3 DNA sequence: TGTGCCTGGACTAGGGGGCCGAACACTGAAGCTTTCTTT. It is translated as CAWTRGPNTEAFF.